The sequence of this TCR beta chain was determined in a study of post-analysis software for immune sequencing data. This CDR3 is 16 amino acids long. Unmatched junction bases numbered 5, after V lost 1 base and J lost 7 bases. Germline values: CDR1 LGHNT, CDR2 FRNRAP. As to this clonotype: Its specificity is not known.

Unique molecular identifiers were built into the TCR beta cDNA libraries. Out of roughly 0.95 to 11 million T cells, roughly 0.5 million cDNA molecules were generated. TCRdb called the PCR reads again in MiXCR, with one record for every CDR3 protein. The sample has 820,000 or so distinct CDR3 sequences; approximately 53% are singletons. General observations from the study: Analysis by F measure revealed that same-batch samples clustered strongly together. Roughly five TRBV segments, including TRBV5-6, TRBV5-1 and TRBV20-1, were more frequent in patients than controls.

This clonotype was sampled from a girl aged 10 to 17 with multiple sclerosis. Sequencing was performed on blood. The chain links TRBV12-5 to TRBJ2-1; TRBD2 matches at 12 bases. CDR3 DNA sequence: TGTGCTAGTGGTTTGGGGTCTAGCGGGAGGGGGAATGAGCAGTTCTTC. It codes for CASGLGSSGRGNEQFF.